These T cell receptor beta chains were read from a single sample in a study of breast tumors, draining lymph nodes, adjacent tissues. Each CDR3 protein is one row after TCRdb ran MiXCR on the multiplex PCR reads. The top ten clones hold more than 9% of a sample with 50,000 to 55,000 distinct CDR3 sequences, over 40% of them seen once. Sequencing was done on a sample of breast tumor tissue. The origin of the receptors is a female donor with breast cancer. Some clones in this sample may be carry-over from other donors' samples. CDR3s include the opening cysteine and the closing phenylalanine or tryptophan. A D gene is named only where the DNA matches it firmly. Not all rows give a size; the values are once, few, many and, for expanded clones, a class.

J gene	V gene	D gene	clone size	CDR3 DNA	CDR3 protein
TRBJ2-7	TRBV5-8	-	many	TGTGCCAGCAGCTTGGACCAGTCGATATTCTACGAGCAGTACTTC	CASSLDQSIFYEQYF
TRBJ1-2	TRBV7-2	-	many	TGTGCCAGCAGCTTACAGGGGTTAGATGGCTACACCTTC	CASSLQGLDGYTF
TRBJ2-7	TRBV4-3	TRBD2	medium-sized	TGCGCCAGCAGCCCGGGGGCTAGCGGGAGATACGAGCAGTACTTC	CASSPGASGRYEQYF
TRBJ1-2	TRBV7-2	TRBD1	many	TGTGCCAGCAGCACTTTAGACAGGGTCCTGTGGTTTGCCTATGGCTACACCTTC	CASSTLDRVLWFAYGYTF
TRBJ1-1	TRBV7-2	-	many	TGTGCCAGCAGCTTAGAGGAGGTCACTGAAGCTTTCTTT	CASSLEEVTEAFF
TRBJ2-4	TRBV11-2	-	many	TGTGCCAGCAGCCCGGGACACAGGAAAAACATTCAGTACTTC	CASSPGHRKNIQYF
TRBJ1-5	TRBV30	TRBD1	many	TGTGCCTGGAGGGATGGACAGGGGGTTTGGCCCCAGCATTTT	CAWRDGQGVWPQHF
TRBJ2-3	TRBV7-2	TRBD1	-	TGTGCTAGCAGCCATTTAGGACAGGGGTTAGATACGCAGTATTTT	CASSHLGQGLDTQYF
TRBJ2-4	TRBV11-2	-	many	TGTGCCAGCAGCTCCACTACCGCGTTAGCCAAAAACATTCAGTACTTC	CASSSTTALAKNIQYF
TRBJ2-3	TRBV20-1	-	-	TGCAGTGCTAGATCGGGTGCGTCGAGCACAGATACGCAGTATTTT	CSARSGASSTDTQYF